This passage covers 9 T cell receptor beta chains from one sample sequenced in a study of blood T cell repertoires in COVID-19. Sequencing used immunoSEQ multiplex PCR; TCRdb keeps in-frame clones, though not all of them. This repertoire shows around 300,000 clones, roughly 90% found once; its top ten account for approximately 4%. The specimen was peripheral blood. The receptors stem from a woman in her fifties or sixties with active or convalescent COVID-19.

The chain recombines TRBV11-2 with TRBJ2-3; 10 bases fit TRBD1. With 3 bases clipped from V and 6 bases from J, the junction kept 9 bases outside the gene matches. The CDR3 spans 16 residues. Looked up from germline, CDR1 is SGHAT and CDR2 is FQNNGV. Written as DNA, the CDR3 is TGTGCCAGCAGCTTCTGGGACAGGGGCTCTGGGGATACGCAGTATTTT. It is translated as CASSFWDRGSGDTQYF.

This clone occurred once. The CDR3 DNA follows: TGTGCCAGCAAGACTAGCGGGGCGAACAATGAGCAGTTCTTC. Encoded protein: CASKTSGANNEQFF. This chain links TRBV6-5 with TRBJ2-1; 11 nucleotides align to TRBD2. The V and J ends lost 7 bases and 5 bases, in that order; junction bases with no gene match: 4. The CDR3 is made up of 14 amino acids. Germline V CDR1 and CDR2: MNHEY, SVGAGI.

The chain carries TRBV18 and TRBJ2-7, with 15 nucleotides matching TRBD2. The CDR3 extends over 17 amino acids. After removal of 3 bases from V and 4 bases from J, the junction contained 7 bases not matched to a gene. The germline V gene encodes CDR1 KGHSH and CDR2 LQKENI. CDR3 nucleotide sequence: TGTGCCAGCTCACCGCCTGGACTAGCGGGAGGGAGGTACGAGCAGTACTTC. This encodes CASSPPGLAGGRYEQYF.

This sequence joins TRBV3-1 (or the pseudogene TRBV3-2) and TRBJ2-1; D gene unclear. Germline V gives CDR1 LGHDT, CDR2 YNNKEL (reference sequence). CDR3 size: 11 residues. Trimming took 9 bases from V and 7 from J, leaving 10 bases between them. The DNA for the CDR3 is TGTGCCAGATCCTACAGAAATGAGCAGTTCTTC. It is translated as CARSYRNEQFF.

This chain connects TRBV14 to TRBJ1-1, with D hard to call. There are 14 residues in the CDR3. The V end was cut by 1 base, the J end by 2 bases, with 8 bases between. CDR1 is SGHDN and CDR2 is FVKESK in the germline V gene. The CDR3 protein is CASSQGGQNTEAFF. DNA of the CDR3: TGTGCCAGCAGCCAAGGTGGCCAAAACACTGAAGCTTTCTTT. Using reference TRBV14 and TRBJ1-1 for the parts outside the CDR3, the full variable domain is EAGVTQFPSHSVIEKGQTVTLRCDPISGHDNLYWYRRVMGKEIKFLLHFVKESKQDESGMPNNRFLAERTGGTYSTLKVQPAELEDSGVYFCASSQGGQNTEAFFGQGTRLTVV.

The CDR3 reads CASSWGLLRSTEAFF. Written as DNA, the CDR3 is TGTGCCAGCAGCTGGGGACTCCTCAGGAGCACTGAAGCTTTCTTT. The genes are TRBV12-1 and TRBJ1-1. TRBV12-1 is given as a pseudogene. There are 15 residues in the CDR3.

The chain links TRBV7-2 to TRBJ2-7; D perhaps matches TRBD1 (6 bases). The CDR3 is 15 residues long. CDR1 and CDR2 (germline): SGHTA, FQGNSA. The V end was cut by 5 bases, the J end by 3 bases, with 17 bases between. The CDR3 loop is CASSVQLGTYYEQYF. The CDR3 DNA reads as TGTGCCAGCAGCGTCCAGCTGGGGACATACTACGAGCAGTACTTC.

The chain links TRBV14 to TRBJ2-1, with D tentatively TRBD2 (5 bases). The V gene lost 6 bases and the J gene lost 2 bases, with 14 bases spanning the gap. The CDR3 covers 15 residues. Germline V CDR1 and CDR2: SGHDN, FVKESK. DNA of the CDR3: TGTGCCAGCAGGGGTACGAGCGGAGCCTACAATGAGCAGTTCTTC. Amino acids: CASRGTSGAYNEQFF.

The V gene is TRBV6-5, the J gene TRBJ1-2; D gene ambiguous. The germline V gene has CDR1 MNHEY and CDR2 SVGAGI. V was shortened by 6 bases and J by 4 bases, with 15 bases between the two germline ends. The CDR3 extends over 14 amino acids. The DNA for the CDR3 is TGTGCCAGCAGGCCACAACGAGGTCTCTATGGCTACACCTTC. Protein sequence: CASRPQRGLYGYTF.